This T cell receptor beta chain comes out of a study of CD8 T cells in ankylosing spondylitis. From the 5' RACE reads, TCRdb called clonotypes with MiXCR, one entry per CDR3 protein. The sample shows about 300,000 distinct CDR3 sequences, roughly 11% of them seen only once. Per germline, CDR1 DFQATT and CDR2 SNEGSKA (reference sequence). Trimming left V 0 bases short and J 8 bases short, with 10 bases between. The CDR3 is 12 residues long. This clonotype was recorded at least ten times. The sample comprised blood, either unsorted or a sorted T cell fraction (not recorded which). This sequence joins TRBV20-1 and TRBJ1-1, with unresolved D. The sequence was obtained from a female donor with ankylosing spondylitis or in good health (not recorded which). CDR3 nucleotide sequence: TGCAGTGCTAGAGATACCAGTGCCGAAGCTTTCTTT. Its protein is CSARDTSAEAFF.